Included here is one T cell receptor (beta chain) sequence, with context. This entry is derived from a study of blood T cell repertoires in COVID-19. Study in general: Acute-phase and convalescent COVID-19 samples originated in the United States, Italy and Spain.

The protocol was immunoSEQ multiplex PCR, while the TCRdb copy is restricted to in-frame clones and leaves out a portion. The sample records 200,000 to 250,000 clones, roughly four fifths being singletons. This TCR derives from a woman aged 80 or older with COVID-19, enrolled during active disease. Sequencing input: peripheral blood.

CDR3 in amino acids: CSVRQGAAYEQYF. DNA of the CDR3: TGCAGCGTAAGACAGGGGGCCGCCTACGAGCAGTACTTC. V usage is TRBV29-1 and J usage is TRBJ2-7, with TRBD1 identical over 10 bases. Germline assignment: CDR1 SQVTM and CDR2 ANQGSEA. The CDR3 is 13 residues long. V shed 6 bases, J shed 2 bases, and the junction held 4 bases outside the gene matches.